This T cell receptor beta chain was sequenced for a study of TIL therapy for anti-PD-1-resistant metastatic lung cancer. Stated time point: pre-treatment sample, taken before nivolumab and TIL therapy. Most excised metastases sampled were pleural nodules or supraclavicular lymph nodes. Tumors were harvested before any PD-1/PD-L1 blockade. Sequencing used immunoSEQ v3. Assay: immunoSEQ multiplex PCR; the TCRdb copy retains only in-frame clones and omits some. The data hold some 10,000 clones, with about 70% observed a single time. Germline values: CDR1 MDHEN, CDR2 SYDVKM. V lost 8 bases and J lost 0; bases outside the gene matches: 8. The CDR3 runs to 15 residues.

Here the sequenced sample was tumor tissue, taken at baseline. The rearrangement links TRBV28 to TRBJ2-7; 9 bases align to TRBD2. This sequence was found in a person aged 30 to 80 with non-small cell lung cancer. CDR3 protein: CASFGLAGSSYEQYF. In nucleotides, the CDR3 is TGTGCCAGCTTTGGTCTAGCGGGAAGCTCCTACGAGCAGTACTTC. The complete variable domain, with remaining parts taken from reference TRBV28 and TRBJ2-7, reads DVKVTQSSRYLVKRTGEKVFLECVQDMDHENMFWYRQDPGLGLRLIYFSYDVKMKEKGDIPEGYSVSREKKERFSLILESASTNQTSMYLCASFGLAGSSYEQYFGPGTRLTVT.